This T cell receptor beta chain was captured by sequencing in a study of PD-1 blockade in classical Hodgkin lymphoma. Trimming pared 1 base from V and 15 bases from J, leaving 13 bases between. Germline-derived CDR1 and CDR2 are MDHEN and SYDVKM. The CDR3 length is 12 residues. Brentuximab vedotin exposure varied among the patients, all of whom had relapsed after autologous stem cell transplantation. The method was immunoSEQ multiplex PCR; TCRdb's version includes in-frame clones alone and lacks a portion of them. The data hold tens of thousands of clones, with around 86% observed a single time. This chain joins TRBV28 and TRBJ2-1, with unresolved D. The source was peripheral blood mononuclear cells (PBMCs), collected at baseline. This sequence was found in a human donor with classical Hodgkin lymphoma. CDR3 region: CASSLFGAFWFF. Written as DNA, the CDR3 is TGTGCCAGCAGTTTATTCGGAGCCTTTTGGTTCTTC.